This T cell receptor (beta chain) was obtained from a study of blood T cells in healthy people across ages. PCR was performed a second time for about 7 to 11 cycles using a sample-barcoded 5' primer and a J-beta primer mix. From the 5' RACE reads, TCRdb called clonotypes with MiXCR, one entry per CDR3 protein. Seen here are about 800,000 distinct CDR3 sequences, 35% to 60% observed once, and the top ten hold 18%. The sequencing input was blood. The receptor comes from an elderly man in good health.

The CDR3: CASRTVLNSPLHF. The CDR3 DNA follows: TGTGCCAGCAGGACAGTTTTAAATTCACCCCTCCACTTT. The chain employs TRBV2 and TRBJ1-6; D may be TRBD1 (5 bases). The V end lost 6 bases, the J end lost 7 bases, and 10 bases lay between the germline ends. CDR3 length equals 13 residues. In germline, CDR1 is SNHLY, CDR2 FYNNEI. The whole variable domain, remainder taken from reference TRBV2 and TRBJ1-6, is EPEVTQTPSHQVTQMGQEVILRCVPISNHLYFYWYRQILGQKVEFLVSFYNNEISEKSEIFDDQFSVERPDGSNFTLKIRSTKLEDSAMYFCASRTVLNSPLHFGNGTRLTVT.